The 17 T cell receptor beta chains in this list originate from one sample, sequenced in a study of blood T cell repertoires in COVID-19. The data were produced by immunoSEQ multiplex PCR, yet TCRdb's version contains in-frame clones alone and is incomplete. The table includes more than 200,000 clones, approximately 78% detected once. The sequenced sample consisted of peripheral blood. These receptors were collected from a woman aged 80 or over with COVID-19, enrolled during active disease.

The chain combines TRBV6-5 with TRBJ2-7; 7 positions match TRBD1. With V trimmed by 1 base and J by 4 bases, 4 bases remained unmatched. The CDR3 contains 14 residues. Germline V gives CDR1 MNHEY, CDR2 SVGAGI. CDR3 nucleotides: TGTGCCAGCAGTTACTATGGGACAGCATACGAGCAGTACTTC. It yields the protein CASSYYGTAYEQYF.

The rearrangement uses TRBV6-5 and TRBJ2-1, with 13 bases lining up with TRBD2. CDR3 length: 13 amino acids. Germline-derived CDR1 and CDR2 are MNHEY and SVGAGI. Trimming removed 6 bases from V and 7 bases from J; junction bases left unmatched: 0. In DNA, the CDR3 is TGTGCCAGCAGACTAGCGGGAGGGAATGAGCAGTTCTTC. Encoded protein: CASRLAGGNEQFF.

This clone was seen just once. This chain uses TRBV2 with TRBJ1-2, with D hard to call. In germline, CDR1 is SNHLY, CDR2 FYNNEI. Trimming pared 4 bases from V and 7 bases from J, leaving 10 bases between. The CDR3 contains 12 residues. The CDR3 is CASSVEVSGYTF. The CDR3 coding sequence is TGTGCCAGCAGTGTTGAGGTCAGTGGCTACACCTTC.

The J gene is TRBJ1-5, the V gene TRBV6-1, with 7 bases matching TRBD1. CDR1 is MNHNS, CDR2 SASEGT, per germline. Germline trimming cut 1 base from V and 7 bases from J; bases unmatched to any gene: 4. The CDR3 has 14 amino acids. The DNA of the CDR3 is TGTGCCAGCAGTGAAGGGAGACAGGGACAGCCCCAGCATTTT. This translates into CASSEGRQGQPQHF.

The genes are TRBV28 and TRBJ1-1, with a possible D match to TRBD1 (6 bases). The CDR3 spans 15 residues. V lost 4 bases and J lost 2, with 14 bases in between. Germline V gives CDR1 MDHEN, CDR2 SYDVKM. The DNA of the CDR3 is TGTGCCAGCAGTTCCCCGGGACACCTCAACACTGAAGCTTTCTTT. Residues: CASSSPGHLNTEAFF. Together with reference TRBV28 and TRBJ1-1, the CDR3 gives the full variable domain: DVKVTQSSRYLVKRTGEKVFLECVQDMDHENMFWYRQDPGLGLRLIYFSYDVKMKEKGDIPEGYSVSREKKERFSLILESASTNQTSMYLCASSSPGHLNTEAFFGQGTRLTVV.

The chain couples TRBV30 to TRBJ2-5; D uncertain. The ends were cut back, 2 bases at V and 5 bases at J, with 6 bases in the middle. The germline CDR1 and CDR2 sequences are GTSNPN and SVGIG (reference sequence). The CDR3 spans 11 residues. CDR3 DNA sequence: TGTGCCTGGAGTTTCTCCGAGACCCAGTACTTC. This encodes CAWSFSETQYF.

The CDR3 bases are TGTGCCAGCAGCCTCGGACAGGGGATAGAAAAACTGTTTTTT. It is translated as CASSLGQGIEKLFF. V is TRBV5-4 and J is TRBJ1-4, with 9 positions matching TRBD1. Germline V gene sequence: CDR1 SGHNT, CDR2 YYREEE (reference sequence). This CDR3 is built from 14 residues. V lost 4 bases, J lost 8 bases, and 6 bases stayed unmatched.

V usage is TRBV9 and J usage is TRBJ2-2; TRBD2 agrees at 7 bases. CDR3 size: 16 residues. Unmatched junction bases numbered 7, after V lost 3 bases and J lost 2 bases. The germline V gene encodes CDR1 SGDLS and CDR2 YYNGEE. CDR3 coding DNA: TGTGCCAGCAGCGCCACCGGACTAGTCAACACCGGGGAGCTGTTTTTT. This translates into CASSATGLVNTGELFF.

J is TRBJ1-6 and V is TRBV29-1; TRBD1 aligns across 7 bases. The CDR3 consists of 13 residues. V trimming: 4 bases; J trimming: 10 bases; junction bases outside the gene matches: 7. CDR1 is SQVTM, CDR2 ANQGSEA, per germline. Here the CDR3 reads CSVAQGLDSPLHF. DNA of the CDR3: TGCAGCGTTGCACAGGGGTTAGACTCACCCCTCCACTTT. The variable domain in full, completed from reference TRBV29-1 and TRBJ1-6, reads SAVISQKPSRDICQRGTSLTIQCQVDSQVTMMFWYRQQPGQSLTLIATANQGSEATYESGFVIDKFPISRPNLTFSTLTVSNMSPEDSSIYLCSVAQGLDSPLHFGNGTRLTVT.

The V call is TRBV23-1, the J call TRBJ2-1; 8 bases are a match to TRBD1. TRBV23-1 is an open reading frame, and its role is uncertain. The CDR3 is 16 residues long. V was pared by 3 bases and J by 2 bases, with 6 bases of the junction left unmatched. The CDR3 here is CASSHLTGGTYNEQFF. CDR3 in DNA: TGCGCCAGCAGTCACCTTACAGGGGGGACCTACAATGAGCAGTTCTTC.

The CDR3 bases are TGTGCCAGCAGTTACACGGACAGGCTCGGCTACACCTTC. This encodes CASSYTDRLGYTF. The chain employs TRBV6-2 or TRBV6-3 and TRBJ1-2; 7 nucleotides align to TRBD1. The V gene end was trimmed by 2 bases and the J gene end by 8 bases; junction bases not matched to a gene: 5. This CDR3 region has 13 residues. CDR1 is MNHEY, CDR2 SVGEGT, per germline.

The chain uses TRBV7-2 and TRBJ1-4; no clear D. The V end lost 5 bases, the J end lost 0 bases, and 10 bases lay between the germline ends. The length of the CDR3 is 15 residues. The germline V gene has CDR1 SGHTA and CDR2 FQGNSA. The CDR3, as DNA: TGTGCCAGCAGCCCTGTCAGTACAACTAATGAAAAACTGTTTTTT. This encodes CASSPVSTTNEKLFF.

A few counts support this clone. The rearrangement links TRBV18 to TRBJ1-1, with D uncertain. CDR1 and CDR2 from the germline V gene are KGHSH and LQKENI. V shed 4 bases and J shed 8 bases, with 11 bases lying between them. The CDR3 contains 12 residues. The CDR3 region has the DNA TGTGCCAGCTCACGCGGGGAGGCCGAAGCTTTCTTT. It is translated as CASSRGEAEAFF.

The chain recombines TRBV6-5 with TRBJ1-5; D not certain. The CDR3 totals 13 residues. The germline CDR1 and CDR2 sequences are MNHEY and SVGAGI. Trimming stripped 6 bases from V and 7 bases from J, with 13 bases between. CDR3 loop: CASSSEAGQPQHF. The CDR3 nucleotides are TGTGCCAGCAGCTCAGAGGCGGGGCAGCCCCAGCATTTT.

This chain links TRBV13 with TRBJ2-2; perhaps TRBD2 as D (7 bases). CDR3 length: 17 residues. CDR1 is PRHDT and CDR2 is FYEKMQ in the germline V gene (reference sequence). Trimming took 5 bases from V and 6 from J, leaving 22 bases between them. CDR3 nucleotide sequence: TGTGCCAGCAGCCCCGCCGTCGGGGGGCGTTGGTCCGGGGAGCTGTTTTTT. Its protein is CASSPAVGGRWSGELFF.

The chain has TRBV14 and TRBJ1-1, with D possibly being TRBD1 (6 bases). Trimming left V 4 bases short and J 8 bases short, with 11 bases between. Germline assignment: CDR1 SGHDN and CDR2 FVKESK. CDR3 size: 12 residues. CDR3 sequence reads: CASSLSGQEAFF. The CDR3 nucleotides are TGTGCCAGCAGCCTCTCAGGACAGGAAGCTTTCTTT.

The chain recombines TRBV3-1 (or the pseudogene TRBV3-2) with TRBJ2-7; 9 nucleotides agree with TRBD2. This CDR3 comprises 16 residues. CDR1 and CDR2 from the germline V gene are LGHDT and YNNKEL (reference sequence). Trimming took 0 bases from V and 1 from J; bases not matched to a gene: 4. The CDR3 here is CASSQEGRGGSYEQYF. The CDR3 nucleotides are TGTGCCAGCAGCCAAGAAGGGCGGGGGGGTTCCTACGAGCAGTACTTC.